One and the same sample provided the 3 T cell receptor beta chains below, sequenced in a study of glioma-infiltrating T cells. Amplification of TCR alpha and beta CDR3 regions from RNA used iRepertoire nested multiplex PCR. MiXCR was run by TCRdb on the multiplex PCR reads, yielding one entry per CDR3 protein. The repertoire holds 300,000 to 450,000 distinct CDR3 sequences, approximately 42% seen once, with around 12% in the top ten. The sample was glioma tissue, nonneoplastic brain tissue, or PBMCs (not recorded which). The receptors here all came from a human donor with low-grade glioma or glioblastoma, undergoing nonglioma brain surgery, or in good health (not recorded which).

With respect to this clonotype: Mismatch with germline at one junction end may stem from a read error. The rearrangement links TRBV20-1 to TRBJ2-3; D call uncertain. The CDR3 is made up of 15 amino acids. Germline V gives CDR1 DFQATT, CDR2 SNEGSKA (reference sequence). The CDR3 DNA is TGCAGTGCTAGAGATTCACGGGTCAGCACAGATACGCACTATTTT. Translated: CSARDSRVSTDTHYF.

As for this clonotype: One end of the junction is discordant with germline, which a read error may explain. The J gene is TRBJ2-3, the V gene TRBV5-4; a weak D match, TRBD1 (6 bases). The germline gives CDR1 SGHNT, CDR2 YYREEE (reference sequence). The CDR3 length is 18 residues. CDR3 amino acids: CASSSPLQGPSITDTQYF. CDR3 nucleotides: TGTGCCAGCAGCTCCCCGCTACAGGGTCCCTCAATCACAGATACACAGTATTTT.

This clonotype was recorded at least ten times. The CDR3 here is CASSYDSSFSYNEQFF. CDR3 sequence (DNA): TGTGCCAGCAGTTATGACAGCTCTTTCTCCTACAATGAGCAGTTCTTC. The chain uses TRBV6-1 and TRBJ2-1; tentatively, D is TRBD1 (5 bases). Trimming pared 5 bases from V and 0 bases from J, leaving 14 bases between. Germline V gene sequence: CDR1 MNHNS, CDR2 SASEGT. The CDR3 loop spans 16 amino acids.